This T cell receptor (beta chain) was identified in a study of pediatric ulcerative colitis. Whole-study findings and limits: Two rectal clonotypes were found only in ulcerative colitis patients, all of them.

Losses at the gene ends were 6 bases for V and 6 bases for J; bases not matched to a gene: 8. Germline V gives CDR1 MDHEN, CDR2 SYDVKM. The CDR3 spans 15 residues. The assay was run at survey level. Sequenced by immunoSEQ multiplex PCR; TCRdb stores in-frame clones only, minus some. The sample consists of tens of thousands of clones, 75% to 90% of them appearing once. Controls had colonoscopy for suspected IBD, with normal endoscopy and no IBD the following year. The blood sample was taken during the colonoscopy visit. A word on this clone: Its antigen is as yet unknown.

Sequencing was performed on blood. This TCR derives from a boy between 10 and 17 years old who was a control in a study of pediatric ulcerative colitis. The chain is built from TRBV28 and TRBJ2-2, with TRBD2 matching over 9 bases. Written as DNA, the CDR3 is TGTGCCAGCAGATCCGGGACTAGCTTTGCCGGGGAGCTGTTTTTT. Amino acid sequence: CASRSGTSFAGELFF. The variable domain in full, with the rest retrieved from reference TRBV28 and TRBJ2-2, is DVKVTQSSRYLVKRTGEKVFLECVQDMDHENMFWYRQDPGLGLRLIYFSYDVKMKEKGDIPEGYSVSREKKERFSLILESASTNQTSMYLCASRSGTSFAGELFFGEGSRLTVL.